This is a list of T cell receptor beta chains from one sample in a study of OX40 agonist ivuxolimab in advanced cancers. Clones were read by immunoSEQ multiplex PCR, and TCRdb kept only the in-frame ones, dropping some. This sample has about 75,000 clones, with 86% found just once. Sequenced here: CD4+ or CD8+ T cells sorted from blood, sampled in a trial of the OX40 agonist ivuxolimab. These receptors all come from an adult with an advanced solid tumor such as melanoma, head and neck, liver or kidney cancer. Each CDR3 is given with its conserved first and last residue. D genes are given only for firm matches. Where a row states a size, it is once, few, many or the class of an expanded clone; other rows omit it.

DNA: TGTGCCAGCAGCCCGTTACTTAATTCACCCCTCCACTTT; CDR3: CASSPLLNSPLHF; D: .; J: TRBJ1-6; V: TRBV7-2; size: .
DNA: TGTGCCAGCAGGACGAATTTTCTAGCGGATACGCAGTATTTT; CDR3: CASRTNFLADTQYF; D: .; J: TRBJ2-3; V: TRBV7-2; size: once
DNA: TGCGCCAGCAGCCCAGGACAGGGGTTGGATGGCTACACCTTC; CDR3: CASSPGQGLDGYTF; D: TRBD1; J: TRBJ1-2; V: TRBV5-1; size: .
DNA: TGCAGCTCCCAAGTGGACAGGAACGCTGAAGCTTTCTTT; CDR3: CSSQVDRNAEAFF; D: TRBD1; J: TRBJ1-1; V: TRBV29-1; size: .
DNA: TGCGCCAGCAGCTTGGGACAGCCCCTTCTCTACGAGCAGTACTTC; CDR3: CASSLGQPLLYEQYF; D: .; J: TRBJ2-7; V: TRBV5-1; size: .
DNA: TGTGCCAGCACCGGGATGAGCCCTTACGAGCAGTACTTC; CDR3: CASTGMSPYEQYF; D: .; J: TRBJ2-7; V: TRBV6-5; size: once
DNA: TGTGCCAGCAGACGAAGCAGGGGATACGGCGAGCAGTTCTTC; CDR3: CASRRSRGYGEQFF; D: .; J: TRBJ2-1; V: TRBV7-2; size: .
DNA: TGTGCCAGCAGCGTAGCGTCGGGGAGCGGGGTCTCCTACAATGAGCAGTTCTTC; CDR3: CASSVASGSGVSYNEQFF; D: TRBD2; J: TRBJ2-1; V: TRBV9; size: .
DNA: TGTGCCAGCAGCTTAGAGACCGGGGGGAAACTGTTTTTT; CDR3: CASSLETGGKLFF; D: .; J: TRBJ1-4; V: TRBV7-9; size: .
DNA: TGTGCCAGCAGCCCGAGACCGGACAGGCTATTGAACACTGAAGCTTTCTTT; CDR3: CASSPRPDRLLNTEAFF; D: TRBD1; J: TRBJ1-1; V: TRBV11-2; size: few
DNA: TGTGCCAGCAGTTGGACAGGGAGGGGCACTGAAGCTTTCTTT; CDR3: CASSWTGRGTEAFF; D: TRBD1; J: TRBJ1-1; V: TRBV5-4; size: .
DNA: TGCGCCAGCAGCTTGGGCGGGGGAGTCAATCAGCCCCAGCATTTT; CDR3: CASSLGGGVNQPQHF; D: .; J: TRBJ1-5; V: TRBV5-1; size: .
DNA: TGCGCCAGCAGATGGGACAGGGGTACAGATACGCAGTATTTT; CDR3: CASRWDRGTDTQYF; D: TRBD1; J: TRBJ2-3; V: TRBV5-1; size: .
DNA: TGTGCCAGCAGCCCAGTAGCGGGGCCACTTAAAACCGGGGAGCTGTTTTTT; CDR3: CASSPVAGPLKTGELFF; D: TRBD2; J: TRBJ2-2; V: TRBV7-8; size: .
DNA: TGTGCCAGCAGTTACGGTACAGCCCGCTATGAAAAACTGTTTTTT; CDR3: CASSYGTARYEKLFF; D: .; J: TRBJ1-4; V: TRBV6-5; size: .
DNA: TGTGCCAGTAGTAGAGGATCACAGGGTTCGGGTTACGAGCAGTACTTC; CDR3: CASSRGSQGSGYEQYF; D: .; J: TRBJ2-7; V: TRBV19; size: .
DNA: TGTGCCAGCAGTTTACTTGGACAGGGAATGAACACTGAAGCTTTCTTT; CDR3: CASSLLGQGMNTEAFF; D: TRBD1; J: TRBJ1-1; V: TRBV27; size: few
DNA: TGTGCCAGCAGCTTGGCCGCTCTGGGGTATGGCACAGATACGCAGTATTTT; CDR3: CASSLAALGYGTDTQYF; D: .; J: TRBJ2-3; V: TRBV7-3; size: .
DNA: TGTGCCAGCAGACGAGGGACAGGGGAATATGAGCAGTTCTTC; CDR3: CASRRGTGEYEQFF; D: TRBD1; J: TRBJ2-1; V: TRBV28; size: .
DNA: TGTGCCAGCAGCTTGGGGACTAGCGGGAGAGAGACCCAGTACTTC; CDR3: CASSLGTSGRETQYF; D: TRBD2; J: TRBJ2-5; V: TRBV7-3; size: .
DNA: TGTGCCAGCTCCGGGACCCCGGGCAATGAGCAGTTCTTC; CDR3: CASSGTPGNEQFF; D: .; J: TRBJ2-1; V: TRBV27; size: once
DNA: TGTGCCAGCAGCCCCGGAGGGGCAGAGTATGGCTACACCTTC; CDR3: CASSPGGAEYGYTF; D: .; J: TRBJ1-2; V: TRBV5-4; size: .
DNA: TGCGCCAGCAGCTTGGGTCCAGGGAGGGAGACCCAGTACTTC; CDR3: CASSLGPGRETQYF; D: .; J: TRBJ2-5; V: TRBV5-1; size: once
DNA: TGTGCCAGCAGCACTCTAGTGGTCCACGAGCAGTACTTC; CDR3: CASSTLVVHEQYF; D: .; J: TRBJ2-7; V: TRBV2; size: .
DNA: TGTGCCAGCAGCTTACAGTATAATTCACCCCTCCACTTT; CDR3: CASSLQYNSPLHF; D: .; J: TRBJ1-6; V: TRBV7-2; size: few
DNA: TGCGCCAGCAGCCAAGATCGGGGACAGAATGAAAAACTGTTTTTT; CDR3: CASSQDRGQNEKLFF; D: TRBD1; J: TRBJ1-4; V: TRBV4-3; size: .
DNA: TGTGCCAGTAGTTTACCCAGGGTAGCGCAGTTCTTC; CDR3: CASSLPRVAQFF; D: .; J: TRBJ2-1; V: TRBV19; size: .
DNA: TGCGCCAGCAGCTCCCAGGGGGCAGGAGTAAGGACTGAAGCTTTCTTT; CDR3: CASSSQGAGVRTEAFF; D: TRBD1; J: TRBJ1-1; V: TRBV5-1; size: .
DNA: TGTGCCAGCAGCTTAGTAGGGCCTCGCGGAAACACCATATATTTT; CDR3: CASSLVGPRGNTIYF; D: .; J: TRBJ1-3; V: TRBV7-2; size: .
DNA: TGTGCCAGCAGTGAATATGGGCCTGGGGAGACCCAGTACTTC; CDR3: CASSEYGPGETQYF; D: .; J: TRBJ2-5; V: TRBV25-1; size: .
DNA: TGTGCCAGCAGCCCCGGGACAAATCAGAACAATGAGCAGTTCTTC; CDR3: CASSPGTNQNNEQFF; D: .; J: TRBJ2-1; V: TRBV7-7; size: .
DNA: TGCGCCAGCAGTCAATCGCCTCTCCGGGGGGTTAACACTGAAGCTTTCTTT; CDR3: CASSQSPLRGVNTEAFF; D: .; J: TRBJ1-1; V: TRBV23-1; size: .
DNA: TGCGCCAGCAGCCAGACCGGGACACCTTCCTACGAGCAGTACTTC; CDR3: CASSQTGTPSYEQYF; D: .; J: TRBJ2-7; V: TRBV5-1; size: .
DNA: TGTGCCAGCCTCGGTGGTCTTAGGGATGAGCAGTTCTTC; CDR3: CASLGGLRDEQFF; D: .; J: TRBJ2-1; V: TRBV5-8; size: .
DNA: TGTGCCAGCGGCCGGGGGGGCCCATATAATTCACCCCTCCACTTT; CDR3: CASGRGGPYNSPLHF; D: .; J: TRBJ1-6; V: TRBV7-9; size: few
DNA: TGCGCCAGCAGCCAAACATTCGCAGGGGCCAACGTCCTGACTTTC; CDR3: CASSQTFAGANVLTF; D: .; J: TRBJ2-6; V: TRBV4-3; size: .
DNA: TGTGCCAGCAGCCCGCGTTTTGGGGAGCAGTACTTC; CDR3: CASSPRFGEQYF; D: .; J: TRBJ2-7; V: TRBV7-9; size: .
DNA: TGTGCCAGCAGTGTCACAGGGGGCGCCTCTAAGTACCAAGAGACCCAGTACTTC; CDR3: CASSVTGGASKYQETQYF; D: TRBD1; J: TRBJ2-5; V: TRBV6-1; size: .
DNA: TGTGCCAGCAGCCCCCGGACTAGCGGGGCCCGGGAGACCCAGTACTTC; CDR3: CASSPRTSGARETQYF; D: TRBD2; J: TRBJ2-5; V: TRBV7-3; size: .
DNA: TGCGCCAGCAGCTTGGAGCGGCAGGGCAATTACAATGAGCAGTTCTTC; CDR3: CASSLERQGNYNEQFF; D: .; J: TRBJ2-1; V: TRBV5-1; size: .
DNA: TGTGCCAGCAGCGTAGGACGGGGTAGCTCAAAACTGTTTTTT; CDR3: CASSVGRGSSKLFF; D: .; J: TRBJ1-4; V: TRBV9; size: .
DNA: TGCGCCAGCAGCTTGGAGGGACGGGCAAATCAGCCCCAGCATTTT; CDR3: CASSLEGRANQPQHF; D: .; J: TRBJ1-5; V: TRBV5-1; size: .
DNA: TGTGCCTGGTGGGGGGGGCCCTTAACTAGGGGCTACACCTTC; CDR3: CAWWGGPLTRGYTF; D: .; J: TRBJ1-2; V: TRBV30; size: .
DNA: TGTGCCAGCAGCCGTATGGGGGGGAGGTCTGAAGCTTTCTTT; CDR3: CASSRMGGRSEAFF; D: .; J: TRBJ1-1; V: TRBV7-2; size: few
DNA: TGTGCCAGCAGCCTATTCCAAGCCGGGACAGGCTTCTACGAGCAGTACTTC; CDR3: CASSLFQAGTGFYEQYF; D: TRBD1; J: TRBJ2-7; V: TRBV7-3; size: .
DNA: TGTGCCAGCAGCGGCAGGCAGGGCCACGAGCAGTACTTC; CDR3: CASSGRQGHEQYF; D: .; J: TRBJ2-7; V: TRBV7-9; size: .
DNA: TGTGCCAGCAGCCGAGGGGACACAAGCACAGATACGCAGTATTTT; CDR3: CASSRGDTSTDTQYF; D: .; J: TRBJ2-3; V: TRBV6-1; size: once
DNA: TGTGCCAGCCGCCTTCGGAGGAGCTCCTACAATGAGCAGTTCTTC; CDR3: CASRLRRSSYNEQFF; D: .; J: TRBJ2-1; V: TRBV19; size: .
DNA: TGTGCCTGGAGTGAGCTATGGAGCAATCAGCCCCAGCATTTT; CDR3: CAWSELWSNQPQHF; D: .; J: TRBJ1-5; V: TRBV30; size: .
DNA: TGTGCCAGCAGTCACAGCGGGGGTGAATACGAGCAGTACTTC; CDR3: CASSHSGGEYEQYF; D: TRBD2; J: TRBJ2-7; V: TRBV6-5; size: once
DNA: TGTGCCAGTCGCGGACAGGGGGCAGATACGCAGTATTTT; CDR3: CASRGQGADTQYF; D: TRBD1; J: TRBJ2-3; V: TRBV19; size: .
DNA: TGCGCCAGCAGCCAAGATAGACGGATTAGGGGGCAGTTCTTC; CDR3: CASSQDRRIRGQFF; D: .; J: TRBJ2-1; V: TRBV4-1; size: .